This passage covers 17 T cell receptor beta chains from one sample sequenced in a study of T-cell reconstitution after alpha-beta-depleted transplantation in children. The study's findings and limits: Newly made T cells mostly supplied T-cell counts and diversity one year after transplant.

Their specific antigens are unknown. Preparing the TCRbeta library involved the use of unique molecular identifiers. TCRdb passed the PCR reads through MiXCR, listing each CDR3 protein once. The sample records some 300,000 distinct CDR3 sequences, around 7.3% being singletons. Sequencing was performed on peripheral blood, taken 360 days after TCRalphabeta/CD19-depleted stem cell transplant. Receptors were obtained from a female patient between 2 and 15 years old who had a stem cell transplant for Fanconi anemia, so the T cells may come from the graft donor.

This clonotype has just a few counts. CDR3: CSAREGQRTYGYTF. The CDR3 DNA follows: TGCAGTGCTAGGGAGGGACAGAGGACTTATGGCTACACCTTC. The chain has TRBV20-1 and TRBJ1-2, with 7 bases that match TRBD1. This CDR3 spans 14 amino acids. Germline V CDR1 and CDR2: DFQATT, SNEGSKA (reference sequence). The V and J ends lost 3 bases and 5 bases, in that order; junction bases with no gene match: 9.

This clonotype was observed at least ten times. The CDR3 spells CASSMMSEYGYTF. The CDR3 DNA sequence: TGTGCCAGCAGTATGATGTCGGAATATGGCTACACCTTC. The genes are TRBV27 and TRBJ1-2, with no clear D. Germline-derived CDR1 and CDR2 are MNHEY and SMNVEV (reference sequence). This CDR3 contains 13 residues. V was pared by 5 bases and J by 5 bases, with 12 bases between.

This clonotype was seen a handful of times. This chain connects TRBV29-1 to TRBJ1-2; 8 nucleotides line up with TRBD1. Germline assignment: CDR1 SQVTM and CDR2 ANQGSEA. V shed 7 bases, J shed 3 bases, and the junction held 7 bases outside the gene matches. The length of the CDR3 is 13 residues. The CDR3 here is CSARQGFDYGYTF. In nucleotides, the CDR3 is TGCAGCGCGAGACAGGGGTTCGACTATGGCTACACCTTC.

The chain joins TRBV27 to TRBJ1-1; D unresolved. Germline V gene lookup returns CDR1 MNHEY and CDR2 SMNVEV (reference sequence). The V end lost 3 bases, the J end lost 3 bases, and 11 bases lay between the germline ends. CDR3 size: 14 residues. CDR3: CASSFRVVDTEAFF. DNA for the CDR3: TGTGCCAGCAGTTTTAGGGTCGTTGACACTGAAGCTTTCTTT.

This clonotype was recorded many times. The rearrangement links TRBV27 to TRBJ2-3, with D perhaps given as TRBD1 or TRBD2 (5 bases each). Germline V gene sequence: CDR1 MNHEY, CDR2 SMNVEV (reference sequence). CDR3 length equals 15 residues. V dropped 7 bases and J dropped 5 bases, with 19 bases sitting between them. CDR3 DNA sequence: TGTGCCAGCACCCTCGGGACCGAAGAGGGAGATACGCAGTATTTT. As protein: CASTLGTEEGDTQYF.

Many counts were recorded for this clonotype. CDR3 protein: CAISERTGANEKLFF. The CDR3 coding sequence is TGTGCCATCAGTGAAAGGACAGGGGCGAATGAAAAACTGTTTTTT. This sequence joins TRBV10-3 and TRBJ1-4; 9 bases fit TRBD1. The CDR3 has 15 residues. CDR1 and CDR2 from the germline V gene are ENHRY and SYGVKD. Losses at the gene ends were 3 bases for V and 5 bases for J; bases not matched to a gene: 4.

This clonotype showed up many times. V usage is TRBV20-1 and J usage is TRBJ2-1, with 8 bases lining up with TRBD2. The CDR3 is 16 amino acids. Trimming at V came to 1 base and at J to 0 bases, leaving 5 bases not matched to a gene. Germline V gives CDR1 DFQATT, CDR2 SNEGSKA (reference sequence). In DNA form, the CDR3 reads TGCAGTGCTAGAGGCCCACTAGCGGTCTCCTACAATGAGCAGTTCTTC. This gives the protein CSARGPLAVSYNEQFF.

This clonotype was counted many times. This rearrangement joins TRBV28 to TRBJ2-3, with D uncertain. The germline gives CDR1 MDHEN, CDR2 SYDVKM. V was pared by 2 bases and J by 5 bases, with 17 bases between. The CDR3 length is 16 residues. The CDR3 is CASSLVPVRLRDTQYF. For the CDR3, the DNA is TGTGCCAGCAGTTTAGTGCCTGTTCGCCTTCGAGATACGCAGTATTTT.

This clonotype was counted between two and nine times. This chain uses TRBV30 with TRBJ2-7, with D possibly being TRBD1 (5 bases). V shed 3 bases and J shed 4 bases, with 13 bases lying between them. From germline, CDR1 is GTSNPN and CDR2 SVGIG (reference sequence). The CDR3 length is 13 residues. The chain's CDR3 is CAWSPPGFYEQYF. The CDR3 region has the DNA TGTGCCTGGAGCCCTCCAGGGTTTTACGAGCAGTACTTC.

This clonotype was counted many times. The chain employs TRBV28 and TRBJ2-5; D gene uncertain. The CDR3 is made up of 16 amino acids. V lost 6 bases and J lost 4, with 21 bases in between. Germline CDR1 is MDHEN and CDR2 is SYDVKM. CDR3 DNA sequence: TGTGCCAGCAGCGAACGACGAATTCGAGCTCCAGAGACCCAGTACTTC. Amino acids: CASSERRIRAPETQYF.

This clonotype was seen a few times. The chain carries TRBV11-1 and TRBJ1-3; 10 bases agree with TRBD1. V was clipped by 1 base and J by 0 bases; unmatched bases: 6. Germline V gene data show CDR1 as SGHAT and CDR2 as FQDESV (reference sequence). The CDR3 length is 18 residues. The CDR3 DNA sequence: TGTGCCAGCAGCTTAGGTGGACAGGGGGGACCCTCTGGAAACACCATATATTTT. This translates into CASSLGGQGGPSGNTIYF.

This clonotype was seen many times. This rearrangement joins TRBV7-8 to TRBJ1-6; no firm D call. Germline CDR1 is SGHVS and CDR2 is FQNEAQ. The CDR3 consists of 15 residues. The V end was cut by 7 bases, the J end by 4 bases, with 14 bases between. The CDR3 region has the DNA TGTGCCAGCACCCTCCTTGACCCATATAATTCACCCCTCCACTTT. Its translation is CASTLLDPYNSPLHF.

A few counts support this clonotype. The rearrangement uses TRBV20-1 and TRBJ1-2, with D possibly TRBD1 on 6 matching bases. Between the trimmed V and J ends, which lost 0 bases and 6 bases, there was a span of 20 bases. CDR1 and CDR2 from the germline V gene are DFQATT and SNEGSKA (reference sequence). This CDR3 has 16 amino acids. The CDR3 DNA follows: TGCAGTGCTAGAGATCCTGGACAGCCACGGCTCGATGGCTACACCTTC. Encoded protein: CSARDPGQPRLDGYTF.

This clonotype was counted ten times or more. V gene TRBV20-1 combines with J gene TRBJ1-6; D not resolved. The CDR3 consists of 16 residues. Deletions cut 4 bases from V and 0 bases from J, with 13 bases between. CDR1 DFQATT and CDR2 SNEGSKA come from the germline V gene (reference sequence). The CDR3 bases are TGCAGTGCTAACCTCCTAGCGAGCTCCTATAATTCACCCCTCCACTTT. Translated, it gives CSANLLASSYNSPLHF.

This clonotype occurred many times. The rearrangement uses TRBV27 and TRBJ2-1; TRBD2 matches 12 bases. The CDR3 is made up of 14 amino acids. The J segment lost 10 bases and the V segment lost 4 bases, leaving 5 bases of the junction unmatched. Germline-derived CDR1 and CDR2 are MNHEY and SMNVEV (reference sequence). The CDR3 DNA follows: TGTGCCAGCAGTTCACCGGGACTAGCGGGCGAGCAGTTCTTC. Protein product: CASSSPGLAGEQFF.

This clonotype was seen at least ten times. The V and J genes are TRBV7-3 and TRBJ2-6, with TRBD1 matching over 10 bases. Trimming at V came to 5 bases and at J to 0 bases, leaving 4 bases not matched to a gene. This CDR3 contains 17 residues. Germline values: CDR1 SGHTA, CDR2 FQGTGA. The CDR3, as DNA: TGTGCCAGCAGCCGGGACAGGGGAACCTCTGGGGCCAACGTCCTGACTTTC. This gives the protein CASSRDRGTSGANVLTF.

This clonotype was picked up many times. The chain joins TRBV6-6 to TRBJ2-2; D is uncertain. V was shortened by 6 bases and J by 6 bases, with 8 bases between the two germline ends. CDR3 length: 12 amino acids. The germline CDR1 and CDR2 sequences are MNHNY and SVGAGI (reference sequence). CDR3 nucleotide sequence: TGTGCCAGCAGAAATCGGGCCGGGGAGCTGTTTTTT. It specifies CASRNRAGELFF.